Listed here are 9 T cell receptor beta chains from one sample, sequenced in a study of cytomegalovirus exposure and HLA in healthy donors. This table comes from immunoSEQ multiplex PCR, and its TCRdb copy is limited to in-frame clones, with some not included. The table shows around 70,000 clones, with around 93% occurring only once. Sequenced: PBMCs. These receptors were collected from a man between 18 and 29 years old in good health and CMV-seronegative.

The J gene is TRBJ2-5, the V gene TRBV11-3, with 11 nucleotides matching TRBD1. Germline trimming cut 5 bases from V and 2 bases from J; bases unmatched to any gene: 7. The V gene's germline CDR1 is SGHNT and CDR2 YENEEA. The CDR3 is 16 amino acids. The CDR3: CASSGPGTGGQETQYF. The CDR3 nucleotides are TGTGCCAGCAGCGGTCCCGGGACAGGGGGACAAGAGACCCAGTACTTC.

V gene TRBV10-3 combines with J gene TRBJ1-1; perhaps TRBD1 as D (5 bases). The CDR3 has 16 amino acids. V lost 0 bases and J lost 7, with 18 bases in between. Germline-derived CDR1 and CDR2 are ENHRY and SYGVKD. The CDR3 coding sequence is TGTGCCATCAGTGAGTCGGGGGAGGATCAGGGATTTGAAGCTTTCTTT. Amino acids: CAISESGEDQGFEAFF.

The V and J genes are TRBV27 and TRBJ1-3; no clear D. V was pared by 4 bases and J by 4 bases, with 2 bases between. The CDR3 runs 11 residues. Germline V CDR1 and CDR2: MNHEY, SMNVEV (reference sequence). CDR3 in DNA: TGTGCCAGCAGTTCAGGAAACACCATATATTTT. Its translation is CASSSGNTIYF.

J is TRBJ2-7 and V is TRBV27; 8 nucleotides line up with TRBD1. The CDR3 loop spans 17 amino acids. The junction had 11 bases not matched to a gene; V was cut back by 1 base and J by 3 bases. Germline values: CDR1 MNHEY, CDR2 SMNVEV (reference sequence). The CDR3 DNA reads as TGTGCCAGCAGTTTATGGAATGGGGACAGGCTTTGCTACGAGCAGTACTTC. Amino acid sequence: CASSLWNGDRLCYEQYF.

The genes are TRBV29-1 and TRBJ2-1; D may be TRBD2 (7 bases). The CDR3 sequence is 16 residues long. Per germline, CDR1 SQVTM and CDR2 ANQGSEA. V lost 6 bases and J lost 12, with 30 bases in between. In DNA form, the CDR3 reads TGCAGCGTCAAGGGGGATCAAGCGGGATATGAAAAGGGGCAGTTCTTC. It translates to CSVKGDQAGYEKGQFF.

A single count supports this clone. The rearrangement joins TRBV28 to TRBJ1-2; D possibly corresponds to TRBD1 (5 bases). The CDR3 runs to 12 residues. V dropped 7 bases and J dropped 7 bases, with 13 bases sitting between them. Per the germline V gene, CDR1 is MDHEN and CDR2 is SYDVKM. The CDR3 region is CASTLGGSGYTF. CDR3 DNA sequence: TGTGCCAGCACCTTGGGGGGGTCTGGCTACACCTTC.

The table lists this clone with a count of one. The DNA for the CDR3 is TGTGCCAGCTCACCAGCGGGACAGAGAGAGACCCAGTACTTC. Translated: CASSPAGQRETQYF. This rearrangement joins TRBV18 to TRBJ2-5; D is perhaps TRBD1 (7 bases). This CDR3 has 14 amino acids. Germline assignment: CDR1 KGHSH and CDR2 LQKENI. Trimming took 2 bases from V and 4 from J, leaving 11 bases between them.

The J gene is TRBJ1-1, the V gene TRBV7-3, with a tentative D call TRBD1 (5 bases). CDR3 length equals 14 residues. Trimming removed 2 bases from V and 1 base from J, with 8 bases in between. Germline V gene lookup returns CDR1 SGHTA and CDR2 FQGTGA. As DNA, the CDR3 is TGTGCCAGCAGCTTAGCGGGGCCGAACACTGAAGCTTTCTTT. The encoded protein is CASSLAGPNTEAFF.

The rearrangement uses TRBV28 and TRBJ1-1, with TRBD1 matching over 8 bases. From germline, CDR1 is MDHEN and CDR2 SYDVKM. The ends lost 8 bases at V and 5 bases at J; junction bases unmatched: 10. The CDR3 loop spans 14 amino acids. In DNA, the CDR3 is TGTGCCAGCCCCCCCAGACAGGGGAGAACTGAAGCTTTCTTT. As protein: CASPPRQGRTEAFF.